This T cell receptor beta chain was identified in a study of T cells in Graves' hyperthyroidism and ophthalmopathy. Study-level background: The initial diagnosis was the point when peripheral blood was collected, ahead of any treatment. General study results and limits: A 13 V-J model separated ophthalmopathy from stable hyperthyroidism.

The CDR3 runs to 12 residues. The germline CDR1 and CDR2 sequences are SQVTM and ANQGSEA. At least ten counts were recorded for this clonotype. Its target is not known. Relative to the germline gene, one junction end is altered; a read error may explain this. Authors of the study amplified TCR beta CDR3 regions from RNA transcripts. Primed by the HTBI set, a first-round RT-PCR was run on the TCR CDR3. TCRdb re-called the multiplex PCR reads with MiXCR, one entry per CDR3 protein. The data contain hundreds of thousands of distinct CDR3 sequences, roughly 37% of them singletons. This rearrangement joins TRBV29-1 to TRBJ1-2, with D possibly matching TRBD1 (5 bases). The receptor's source is a man aged 18 to 29 with Graves' hyperthyroidism. Material for sequencing was blood. The CDR3 coding sequence is TGCAGCGCTGAAACTGGGGCTGGTGGCTACACCTTC. It specifies CSAETGAGGYTF.